The next 6 T cell receptor beta chains were all read from a single sample in a study of vaccination and CD4 T cells after COVID-19. Cultured CD4+ T cell DNA underwent sequencing with the Oncomine TCR Beta short-read assay. Genomic DNA was isolated from CD4+ T cells that had been cultured. TCRdb passed the PCR reads through MiXCR, listing each CDR3 protein once. Of fewer than 9,500 distinct CDR3 sequences in the sample, 30% to 35% were seen once. The treatment: roughly 10-day PBMC culture with coronavirus spike peptide pools or control peptides (ViraFEST assay). Researchers collected the unexposed donor's CD4+ T cells before the COVID-19 pandemic (2011-2018). Antigens of these TCRs are unknown. Source material: CD4+ T cells from blood, cultured in vitro. The receptors derive from a human donor in good health.

V usage is TRBV21-1 and J usage is TRBJ2-2; the table gives TRBD2 as D, unverified against the DNA. TRBV21-1 is a known pseudogene. This CDR3 is built from 15 residues. As DNA, the CDR3 is TGTGCCAGCAGTCTAAGCGGGAAACCCTCCGGGGAGCTGTTTTTT. It translates to CASSLSGKPSGELFF.

The chain has TRBV20-1 and TRBJ2-5; possible D gene TRBD1, 6 bases. Germline V gene lookup returns CDR1 DFQATT and CDR2 SNEGSKA (reference sequence). The length of the CDR3 is 13 residues. The V gene lost 0 bases and the J gene lost 7 bases, with 12 bases spanning the gap. The CDR3 sequence: CSARDSRGGTQYF. The CDR3 bases are TGCAGTGCTAGAGATTCCAGGGGCGGGACCCAGTACTTC.

By share, this clonotype counts as medium-sized. V usage is TRBV19 and J usage is TRBJ1-2; 7 bases match TRBD1. This CDR3 comprises 15 residues. Germline CDR1 LNHDA, CDR2 SQIVND (reference sequence). The junction had 10 bases not matched to a gene; V was cut back by 5 bases and J by 4 bases. CDR3 region: CASSPPPGQAYGYTF. The CDR3 coding sequence is TGTGCCAGTAGTCCCCCGCCCGGACAGGCCTATGGCTACACCTTC.

This chain joins TRBV7-9 and TRBJ2-1, with D tentatively TRBD2 (6 bases). The V end lost 5 bases, the J end lost 6 bases, and 17 bases lay between the germline ends. The CDR3 has 15 residues. Germline V gene lookup returns CDR1 SEHNR and CDR2 FQNEAQ (reference sequence). CDR3 protein: CASSAFGGSGNEQFF. The CDR3, as DNA: TGTGCCAGCAGCGCATTTGGGGGGAGTGGCAATGAGCAGTTCTTC.

This clonotype has only a few counts. Here the CDR3 DNA reads TGTGCCAGCAGCTTAAGGCCCCGTTCGATTTATGGCTACACCTTC. Its protein is CASSLRPRSIYGYTF. V is TRBV7-3 and J is TRBJ1-2; no clear D. Germline-derived CDR1 and CDR2 are SGHTA and FQGTGA. CDR3 size: 15 residues. The ends were cut back, 1 base at V and 5 bases at J, with 14 bases in the middle.

Only a few counts were recorded for this clonotype. The chain recombines TRBV7-2 with TRBJ2-7; TRBD1 aligns across 9 bases. Trimming took 5 bases from V and 7 from J; bases not matched to a gene: 9. CDR3 length equals 14 residues. The germline V gene has CDR1 SGHTA and CDR2 FQGNSA. The DNA of the CDR3 is TGTGCCAGCAGCAGGGGGGGACAGGGCGGAGAGCAGTACTTC. Its protein is CASSRGGQGGEQYF.